This is a list of T cell receptor beta chains from one sample in a study of blood T cell repertoires in COVID-19. Sequencing used immunoSEQ multiplex PCR; TCRdb keeps in-frame clones, though not all of them. Counted here are 50,000 or so clones, approximately 88% occurring once; the ten biggest clones make up 50% to 75%. The sequencing input was peripheral blood. These TCRs come from a man between 65 and 85 years old with acute or convalescent COVID-19. Both conserved end residues are part of each CDR3. Each record gives: CDR3 DNA, CDR3 protein, clone size, J gene, D gene, V gene. D genes are given only for firm matches. Expanded clones get a size class; other rows say once, few or many, or leave the size out.

cdr3_nt: TGTGCCAGCAGCTTGTTTCCTGAACGGGGAGATACGCAGTATTTT
cdr3_aa: CASSLFPERGDTQYF
clone_size: .
j_call: TRBJ2-3
d_call: .
v_call: TRBV5-8

cdr3_nt: TGCGCCAGCAGCCTCTTCGGGGGAGTTGGGGAATCCTACAATGAGCAGTTCTTC
cdr3_aa: CASSLFGGVGESYNEQFF
clone_size: .
j_call: TRBJ2-1
d_call: .
v_call: TRBV4-1

cdr3_nt: TGTGCCAGCAGCCCCCCCCGGACAGGACAGAACACTGAAGCTTTCTTT
cdr3_aa: CASSPPRTGQNTEAFF
clone_size: once
j_call: TRBJ1-1
d_call: TRBD1
v_call: TRBV7-9

cdr3_nt: TGTGCCAGCAGCCCCCACGGGGATAGCGGGGCCTACGAGCAGTACTTC
cdr3_aa: CASSPHGDSGAYEQYF
clone_size: few
j_call: TRBJ2-7
d_call: .
v_call: TRBV21-1

cdr3_nt: TGTGCCAGCTCAGCGCAGGGGCGTTCGAACACCGGGGAGCTGTTTTTT
cdr3_aa: CASSAQGRSNTGELFF
clone_size: .
j_call: TRBJ2-2
d_call: .
v_call: TRBV18

cdr3_nt: TGTGCCAGCAGCCCCGGGACAGGGGCTATTCCGTCCTACAATGAGCAGTTCTTC
cdr3_aa: CASSPGTGAIPSYNEQFF
clone_size: .
j_call: TRBJ2-1
d_call: TRBD1
v_call: TRBV7-3

cdr3_nt: TGTGCCAGTAGTATCCAGGCCGGTACCGGGGAGCTGTTTTTT
cdr3_aa: CASSIQAGTGELFF
clone_size: .
j_call: TRBJ2-2
d_call: .
v_call: TRBV19

cdr3_nt: TGTGCCAGCAGACCCCGGACAGGGTATCAGCCCCAGCATTTT
cdr3_aa: CASRPRTGYQPQHF
clone_size: .
j_call: TRBJ1-5
d_call: TRBD1
v_call: TRBV28

cdr3_nt: TGTGCCAGCAGCCCACACCGGACAGGGACCTACAATGAGCAGTTCTTC
cdr3_aa: CASSPHRTGTYNEQFF
clone_size: .
j_call: TRBJ2-1
d_call: TRBD1
v_call: TRBV9

cdr3_nt: TGCGCCAGCAGCCAGGACTCCGGGACAGCCTCTACCCTTTTCTATGGCTACACCTTC
cdr3_aa: CASSQDSGTASTLFYGYTF
clone_size: .
j_call: TRBJ1-2
d_call: TRBD1
v_call: TRBV4-3

cdr3_nt: TGCGCCAGCCGACGGGGTAATGAAAAACTGTTTTTT
cdr3_aa: CASRRGNEKLFF
clone_size: few
j_call: TRBJ1-4
d_call: .
v_call: TRBV4-1

cdr3_nt: TGTGCCAGCTCACGTACTCCAGGGGCCCAAGAGACCCAGTACTTC
cdr3_aa: CASSRTPGAQETQYF
clone_size: .
j_call: TRBJ2-5
d_call: .
v_call: TRBV18

cdr3_nt: TGTGCCTGGAGTGTACGAGTACTAGCGGGAGCCACAGATACGCAGTATTTT
cdr3_aa: CAWSVRVLAGATDTQYF
clone_size: .
j_call: TRBJ2-3
d_call: TRBD2
v_call: TRBV30

cdr3_nt: TGTGCCAGCAGCTTAGGGCTAGCTGAAGCTTTCTTT
cdr3_aa: CASSLGLAEAFF
clone_size: .
j_call: TRBJ1-1
d_call: .
v_call: TRBV12-3/TRBV12-4

cdr3_nt: TGTGCCAGCAGCTTGGCTGCCGGACTTGTCTCTGGGGCCAACGTCCTGACTTTC
cdr3_aa: CASSLAAGLVSGANVLTF
clone_size: .
j_call: TRBJ2-6
d_call: .
v_call: TRBV7-2

cdr3_nt: TGTGCCAGCAGCTTGGCAGGGCATTATCAGCCCCAGCATTTT
cdr3_aa: CASSLAGHYQPQHF
clone_size: few
j_call: TRBJ1-5
d_call: .
v_call: TRBV5-5

cdr3_nt: TGTGCCTGGGAAGGGGGCTCGGGCCAGCCCCAGCATTTT
cdr3_aa: CAWEGGSGQPQHF
clone_size: .
j_call: TRBJ1-5
d_call: TRBD1
v_call: TRBV30

cdr3_nt: TGCGCCAGCAGCTTTAGGACTAGCGGGAGGCCCAGCTCCTACAATGAGCAGTTCTTC
cdr3_aa: CASSFRTSGRPSSYNEQFF
clone_size: .
j_call: TRBJ2-1
d_call: TRBD2
v_call: TRBV5-1

cdr3_nt: TGTGCCAGCAGCCTCGGGACAGGATCTTACAATGAGCAGTTCTTC
cdr3_aa: CASSLGTGSYNEQFF
clone_size: .
j_call: TRBJ2-1
d_call: TRBD1
v_call: TRBV9

cdr3_nt: TGTGCCAGCAGCTTACAGAACTATGGCTACACCTTC
cdr3_aa: CASSLQNYGYTF
clone_size: .
j_call: TRBJ1-2
d_call: .
v_call: TRBV7-9

cdr3_nt: TGTGCCAGCAGCCAAGATGGAGGAGACGGCTACAATGAGCAGTTCTTC
cdr3_aa: CASSQDGGDGYNEQFF
clone_size: .
j_call: TRBJ2-1
d_call: .
v_call: TRBV4-2

cdr3_nt: TGTGCCAGTAGCCCTCCTGCGGGGACAGGGATGGACGAGCAGTACTTC
cdr3_aa: CASSPPAGTGMDEQYF
clone_size: .
j_call: TRBJ2-7
d_call: TRBD1
v_call: TRBV19

cdr3_nt: TGTGCCAGTAGAGGAGGGGAGGTTTATAGCAATCAGCCCCAGCATTTT
cdr3_aa: CASRGGEVYSNQPQHF
clone_size: .
j_call: TRBJ1-5
d_call: .
v_call: TRBV19

cdr3_nt: TGCAGCGGCGCGGGACTAGCTAGCACAGATACGCAGTATTTT
cdr3_aa: CSGAGLASTDTQYF
clone_size: .
j_call: TRBJ2-3
d_call: TRBD2
v_call: TRBV29-1

cdr3_nt: TGTGCCAGCAGCCTCCTCGCGGGACCCAACGAGCAGTACTTC
cdr3_aa: CASSLLAGPNEQYF
clone_size: .
j_call: TRBJ2-7
d_call: .
v_call: TRBV3-1/TRBV3-2

cdr3_nt: TGTGCCAGCAGGCAGGGAGGATCTAGCAATCAGCCCCAGCATTTT
cdr3_aa: CASRQGGSSNQPQHF
clone_size: .
j_call: TRBJ1-5
d_call: .
v_call: TRBV7-2

cdr3_nt: TGTGCTAGTGTTCCAGGATCTACCTCCTATAATTCACCCCTCCACTTT
cdr3_aa: CASVPGSTSYNSPLHF
clone_size: .
j_call: TRBJ1-6
d_call: .
v_call: TRBV12-5

cdr3_nt: TGTGCCATCAGTGAGTCGGGGGACAGGCGCCCTAGGGCTTTCTTT
cdr3_aa: CAISESGDRRPRAFF
clone_size: .
j_call: TRBJ1-1
d_call: TRBD1
v_call: TRBV10-3

cdr3_nt: TGCGCCAGCAGCTACGGGACTAGCGGGAGTCGGGAGCTGTTTTTT
cdr3_aa: CASSYGTSGSRELFF
clone_size: .
j_call: TRBJ2-2
d_call: TRBD2
v_call: TRBV5-1

cdr3_nt: TGTGCCAGCAGCGAACAGGGGGCAGGGCGCACCGGGGAGCTGTTTTTT
cdr3_aa: CASSEQGAGRTGELFF
clone_size: .
j_call: TRBJ2-2
d_call: TRBD1
v_call: TRBV6-2/TRBV6-3

cdr3_nt: TGTGCCAGCAGGGCCCCGAGGTCACCCCTCCACTTT
cdr3_aa: CASRAPRSPLHF
clone_size: .
j_call: TRBJ1-6
d_call: .
v_call: TRBV7-9

cdr3_nt: TGTGCCAGCAGACAGGGTTATGGCTACACCTTC
cdr3_aa: CASRQGYGYTF
clone_size: .
j_call: TRBJ1-2
d_call: .
v_call: TRBV6-6

cdr3_nt: TGCGCCAGCAGCTGGGGACAGGACGCCTACGAGCAGTACTTC
cdr3_aa: CASSWGQDAYEQYF
clone_size: .
j_call: TRBJ2-7
d_call: TRBD1
v_call: TRBV5-1

cdr3_nt: TGCAGCGTTCGGACAGGGGGGAACACTGAAGCTTTCTTT
cdr3_aa: CSVRTGGNTEAFF
clone_size: .
j_call: TRBJ1-1
d_call: TRBD1
v_call: TRBV29-1

cdr3_nt: TGTGCCAGCAGCCAAGGGGTACGGGGGAATGAAAAACTGTTTTTT
cdr3_aa: CASSQGVRGNEKLFF
clone_size: .
j_call: TRBJ1-4
d_call: .
v_call: TRBV3-1/TRBV3-2

cdr3_nt: TGTGCCACCAGCAGAGATCTAGGACTAGCGGAAAACACCGGGGAGCTGTTTTTT
cdr3_aa: CATSRDLGLAENTGELFF
clone_size: .
j_call: TRBJ2-2
d_call: TRBD2
v_call: TRBV15

cdr3_nt: TGTGCCAGCAGTGGGGACAGGAGCTCAGATACGCAGTATTTT
cdr3_aa: CASSGDRSSDTQYF
clone_size: .
j_call: TRBJ2-3
d_call: TRBD1
v_call: TRBV28

cdr3_nt: TGTGCCAGCAGCTCCTCCGGGACAGGGACCCACGAGCAGTACTTC
cdr3_aa: CASSSSGTGTHEQYF
clone_size: .
j_call: TRBJ2-7
d_call: TRBD1
v_call: TRBV7-6

cdr3_nt: TGTGCCAGCACCCATTTTGAAAGGGACTACGCTTTCTTT
cdr3_aa: CASTHFERDYAFF
clone_size: few
j_call: TRBJ1-1
d_call: .
v_call: TRBV12-3/TRBV12-4

cdr3_nt: TGCGCCAGCAGCTTGGGGGCAGAAGAGCAGTTCTTC
cdr3_aa: CASSLGAEEQFF
clone_size: .
j_call: TRBJ2-1
d_call: .
v_call: TRBV5-1

cdr3_nt: TGTGCCAGCAGCCTGGACAGGGACAATGAGCAGTTCTTC
cdr3_aa: CASSLDRDNEQFF
clone_size: .
j_call: TRBJ2-1
d_call: TRBD1
v_call: TRBV6-5

cdr3_nt: TGTGCCAGCAGTTTACAGGGTTCCTACGAGCAGTACTTC
cdr3_aa: CASSLQGSYEQYF
clone_size: .
j_call: TRBJ2-7
d_call: .
v_call: TRBV28

cdr3_nt: TGTGCCAGCAGCTGGGACAGTTCTAGCACAGATACGCAGTATTTT
cdr3_aa: CASSWDSSSTDTQYF
clone_size: .
j_call: TRBJ2-3
d_call: TRBD1
v_call: TRBV5-4

cdr3_nt: TGTGCCAGCAGTTTAGCGGGACCGAACACTGAAGCTTTCTTT
cdr3_aa: CASSLAGPNTEAFF
clone_size: .
j_call: TRBJ1-1
d_call: .
v_call: TRBV28

cdr3_nt: TGTGCCAGCTCACAAACGACAGGGGCGGTAGATACGCAGTATTTT
cdr3_aa: CASSQTTGAVDTQYF
clone_size: .
j_call: TRBJ2-3
d_call: TRBD1
v_call: TRBV18

cdr3_nt: TGTGCCAGCAGTTCTTTAGACAGGGGGCATCAGCCCCAGCATTTT
cdr3_aa: CASSSLDRGHQPQHF
clone_size: .
j_call: TRBJ1-5
d_call: TRBD1
v_call: TRBV27

cdr3_nt: TGTGCCAGCAGTTGGTTAAGACAGGACAAGAACACTGAAGCTTTCTTT
cdr3_aa: CASSWLRQDKNTEAFF
clone_size: .
j_call: TRBJ1-1
d_call: .
v_call: TRBV27

cdr3_nt: TGTGCCAGCAGCTTAACCGGGGTCCTCGGAGAGACCCAGTACTTC
cdr3_aa: CASSLTGVLGETQYF
clone_size: .
j_call: TRBJ2-5
d_call: .
v_call: TRBV7-8

cdr3_nt: TGCGCCAGCAGCCAAAGAGAGGCGCGGGAGAACACCGGGGAGCTGTTTTTT
cdr3_aa: CASSQREARENTGELFF
clone_size: .
j_call: TRBJ2-2
d_call: .
v_call: TRBV4-3

cdr3_nt: TGTGCCAGCAGCTTGTTAAAGACTGAGGGGGAGGAGACCCAGTACTTC
cdr3_aa: CASSLLKTEGEETQYF
clone_size: .
j_call: TRBJ2-5
d_call: .
v_call: TRBV5-6

cdr3_nt: TGTGCCAGCAGTTTACAAGGACAGATGAATGAAAAACTGTTTTTT
cdr3_aa: CASSLQGQMNEKLFF
clone_size: .
j_call: TRBJ1-4
d_call: .
v_call: TRBV28

cdr3_nt: TGCAGTGCTAGGCGGAACAATGAGCAGTTCTTC
cdr3_aa: CSARRNNEQFF
clone_size: .
j_call: TRBJ2-1
d_call: .
v_call: TRBV20-1

cdr3_nt: TGTGCCAGCTCACCACCGGTAACCAGCGGGAGGAGGAATGAGCAGTTCTTC
cdr3_aa: CASSPPVTSGRRNEQFF
clone_size: once
j_call: TRBJ2-1
d_call: TRBD2
v_call: TRBV18

cdr3_nt: TGCAGCGACTGCAGGGGGCATTCTAATGAAAAACTGTTTTTT
cdr3_aa: CSDCRGHSNEKLFF
clone_size: .
j_call: TRBJ1-4
d_call: TRBD1
v_call: TRBV29-1